This T cell receptor (beta chain) comes out of a study of shared clonotypes between healthy human individuals. The wider study: Per donor, three plates held CD4 naive cells, three held CD4 memory, two held CD8 naive and one held CD8 memory. General observations from the study: Sequencing depth was expected to affect clonotype sharing among donors.

Deep was the level at which the assay was run. The method was immunoSEQ multiplex PCR; TCRdb's version includes in-frame clones alone and lacks a portion of them. The profile covers some 1,900,000 clones, with roughly 94% appearing a single time and less than 1.5% taken by the ten largest. The V and J ends lost 3 bases and 6 bases, in that order; junction bases with no gene match: 8. The CDR3 is 15 residues long. CDR1 and CDR2 (germline): MNHEY, SMNVEV (reference sequence). Positively selected for CCR7, the CD45RO-negative cells used as naive CD8 cells excluded terminally differentiated effector memory CD45RA+ cells. Concerning this clone: The target antigen is unknown.

V gene TRBV27 combines with J gene TRBJ1-2; 9 nucleotides agree with TRBD1. The sequencing input was naive CD8+ T cells sorted from blood. The receptor comes from a man in his late teens or twenties in good health. DNA of the CDR3: TGTGCCAGCAGTTTCGCCGGGACAGGGCCTAATGGCTACACCTTC. Its protein product is CASSFAGTGPNGYTF.